This passage covers 29 T cell receptor beta chains from one sample sequenced in a study of lymphopenia after photon versus proton radiotherapy. Some clones are missing from TCRdb's copy, which holds only in-frame ones; the method was immunoSEQ multiplex PCR. The sample shows 150,000 or so clones, 75% to 90% of them seen only once. The sample in question was peripheral blood, obtained from a patient treated with photon-based radiotherapy. All receptors derive from a man aged 50-60 years with gastric cancer.

J is TRBJ1-5 and V is TRBV30; D ambiguous. The CDR3 extends over 14 amino acids. Germline V gives CDR1 GTSNPN, CDR2 SVGIG (reference sequence). Trimming removed 1 base at V and 0 bases at J, with 7 bases between. As DNA, the CDR3 is TGTGCCTGGAGTGAAGGTTATAGCAATCAGCCCCAGCATTTT. Amino acids: CAWSEGYSNQPQHF.

The chain uses TRBV5-1 and TRBJ1-1, with D possibly matching TRBD1 (5 bases). Trimming removed 0 bases at V and 5 bases at J, with 20 bases between. CDR1 is SGHRS and CDR2 is YFSETQ in the germline V gene. The CDR3 has 17 residues. For the CDR3, the DNA is TGCGCCAGCAGCTTGGGACAGAACCGCTTAGAGACTACTGAAGCTTTCTTT. It yields the protein CASSLGQNRLETTEAFF. The full variable domain, in which reference TRBV5-1 and TRBJ1-1 provide the parts outside the CDR3, is KAGVTQTPRYLIKTRGQQVTLSCSPISGHRSVSWYQQTPGQGLQFLFEYFSETQRNKGNFPGRFSGRQFSNSRSEMNVSTLELGDSALYLCASSLGQNRLETTEAFFGQGTRLTVV.

This chain uses TRBV28 with TRBJ2-5; 8 bases align to TRBD2. V lost 6 bases and J lost 3; bases outside the gene matches: 15. This CDR3 spans 17 amino acids. Germline values: CDR1 MDHEN, CDR2 SYDVKM. The CDR3 reads CASSPGLARRLEETQYF. Here the CDR3 DNA reads TGTGCCAGCAGCCCTGGACTAGCCCGAAGGTTGGAAGAGACCCAGTACTTC.

The gene calls are TRBV7-9 and TRBJ2-7; a weak D match, TRBD2 (5 bases). Per germline, CDR1 SEHNR and CDR2 FQNEAQ (reference sequence). CDR3 length equals 16 residues. V lost 5 bases and J lost 7, with 24 bases in between. CDR3 DNA: TGTGCCAGCAGCGATATCCCGGTCCCCCCGGGGTATGAGCAGTACTTC. It codes for CASSDIPVPPGYEQYF.

Many counts were recorded for this clone. This chain links TRBV7-9 with TRBJ1-1, with 10 bases identical to TRBD1. Trimming at V came to 1 base and at J to 5 bases, leaving 4 bases not matched to a gene. This CDR3 is 15 amino acids long. Germline-derived CDR1 and CDR2 are SEHNR and FQNEAQ (reference sequence). The CDR3 here is CASSLGGTGETEAFF. The CDR3 region has the DNA TGTGCCAGCAGCTTAGGGGGGACAGGGGAGACTGAAGCTTTCTTT.

The V call is TRBV5-4, the J call TRBJ1-1; perhaps TRBD1 as D (6 bases). The CDR3 loop spans 13 amino acids. Per the germline V gene, CDR1 is SGHNT and CDR2 is YYREEE (reference sequence). V was shortened by 3 bases and J by 1 base, with 7 bases between the two germline ends. CDR3 residues: CASSWGANTEAFF. The CDR3 DNA reads TGTGCCAGCAGCTGGGGGGCGAACACTGAAGCTTTCTTT.

The V and J genes are TRBV4-1 and TRBJ2-7, with 11 bases that match TRBD1. The length of the CDR3 is 17 residues. Germline V gene lookup returns CDR1 MGHRA and CDR2 YSYEKL. V was clipped by 0 bases and J by 2 bases; unmatched bases: 6. The CDR3 nucleotides are TGCGCCAGCAGCCAAGACCCCGGGACAGGGGGTGCCTACGAGCAGTACTTC. This gives the protein CASSQDPGTGGAYEQYF.

The CDR3 protein is CSAPNQGDTEAFF. The CDR3 DNA is TGCAGCGCTCCTAACCAGGGGGACACTGAAGCTTTCTTT. The V and J genes are TRBV29-1 and TRBJ1-1; 7 nucleotides agree with TRBD1. Trimming removed 7 bases from V and 3 bases from J; junction bases left unmatched: 8. This CDR3 is 13 amino acids long. Germline CDR1 reads SQVTM; CDR2 reads ANQGSEA.

V is TRBV28 and J is TRBJ2-3; 10 bases fit TRBD2. The ends lost 4 bases at V and 4 bases at J; junction bases unmatched: 5. The CDR3 runs 15 residues. CDR1 MDHEN and CDR2 SYDVKM come from the germline V gene. The CDR3 DNA reads as TGTGCCAGCAGTTCGACTAGCGGGTTTGCAGATACGCAGTATTTT. As protein: CASSSTSGFADTQYF.

V gene TRBV6-4 combines with J gene TRBJ2-7; TRBD1 matches at 9 bases. CDR1 is MRHNA, CDR2 SNTAGT, per germline. The CDR3 extends over 14 amino acids. V was pared by 6 bases and J by 5 bases, with 8 bases of the junction left unmatched. CDR3 sequence reads: CASRTGTGSHEQYF. The CDR3 nucleotides read TGTGCCAGCAGAACCGGGACAGGGAGTCACGAGCAGTACTTC.

This clone was seen a single time. The chain combines TRBV5-1 with TRBJ2-5; D is unresolved. Trimming stripped 1 base from V and 3 bases from J, with 7 bases between. The CDR3 runs 13 residues. Looked up from germline, CDR1 is SGHRS and CDR2 is YFSETQ. CDR3: CASSLLIEETQYF. The CDR3, as DNA: TGCGCCAGCAGCTTGCTCATCGAAGAGACCCAGTACTTC.

This clone has only one observation. The gene calls are TRBV7-8 and TRBJ2-3; D is undetermined. Germline V gives CDR1 SGHVS, CDR2 FQNEAQ. V was trimmed by 2 bases and J by 2 bases, leaving 11 bases between them. The CDR3 spans 15 residues. CDR3 amino acids: CASSLRRYYTDTQYF. The CDR3 DNA follows: TGTGCCAGCAGCTTACGCCGTTACTACACAGATACGCAGTATTTT.

The CDR3 reads CAWTSGGPADTQYF. Here the CDR3 DNA reads TGTGCCTGGACTTCGGGAGGGCCGGCAGATACGCAGTATTTT. The V call is TRBV30, the J call TRBJ2-3, with TRBD2 matching 8 bases. The ends lost 4 bases at V and 4 bases at J; junction bases unmatched: 7. The CDR3 is 14 amino acids. Germline CDR1 reads GTSNPN; CDR2 reads SVGIG (reference sequence).

The chain combines TRBV27 with TRBJ1-5, with D maybe TRBD1 (6 bases). Looked up from germline, CDR1 is MNHEY and CDR2 is SMNVEV (reference sequence). CDR3 length: 16 amino acids. V lost 2 bases, J lost 7 bases, and 18 bases lay in between. The CDR3 DNA reads as TGTGCCAGCAGTTTACCCAAAAACAGGGTAAGGCAGCCCCAGCATTTT. It codes for CASSLPKNRVRQPQHF.

The rearrangement uses TRBV2 and TRBJ1-1, with no clear D. The CDR3 contains 14 residues. Germline CDR1 SNHLY, CDR2 FYNNEI. V dropped 7 bases and J dropped 2 bases, with 14 bases sitting between them. The CDR3 here is CASTPERKNTEAFF. The CDR3 region has the DNA TGTGCCAGCACCCCAGAGCGGAAAAACACTGAAGCTTTCTTT.

This chain links TRBV9 with TRBJ2-1; no reliable D call. Trimming stripped 0 bases from V and 3 bases from J, with 10 bases between. This CDR3 has 15 residues. Germline CDR1 SGDLS, CDR2 YYNGEE. The CDR3 protein is CASSVEGLDYNEQFF. The CDR3 bases are TGTGCCAGCAGCGTAGAAGGGCTAGACTACAATGAGCAGTTCTTC.

The chain couples TRBV6-1 to TRBJ2-7; D not certain. The CDR3 runs to 12 residues. Trimming took 9 bases from V and 2 from J, leaving 11 bases between them. CDR1 and CDR2 from the germline V gene are MNHNS and SASEGT. Written as DNA, the CDR3 is TGTGCCAGTACTCAAGGAGCCTACGAGCAGTACTTC. Encoded protein: CASTQGAYEQYF.

The genes are TRBV19 and TRBJ2-2, with D hard to call. There are 15 residues in the CDR3. Trimming pared 2 bases from V and 3 bases from J, leaving 10 bases between. In germline, CDR1 is LNHDA, CDR2 SQIVND (reference sequence). DNA for the CDR3: TGTGCCAGTAGTATAAGGGTCCTCGACACCGGGGAGCTGTTTTTT. Residues: CASSIRVLDTGELFF.

This chain links TRBV27 with TRBJ2-7; 9 nucleotides match TRBD1. The CDR3 extends over 14 amino acids. Germline V gives CDR1 MNHEY, CDR2 SMNVEV (reference sequence). V shed 0 bases, J shed 7 bases, and the junction held 4 bases outside the gene matches. CDR3 region: CASSLSQGAREQYF. The CDR3 coding sequence is TGTGCCAGCAGTTTATCACAGGGGGCTAGGGAGCAGTACTTC.

The chain links TRBV5-1 to TRBJ2-7, with 8 bases that match TRBD2. Germline CDR1 reads SGHRS; CDR2 reads YFSETQ. The CDR3 is made up of 16 amino acids. With V trimmed by 0 bases and J by 5 bases, 10 bases remained unmatched. CDR3 in DNA: TGCGCCAGCAGCTTGGGGTCGGCGGGAGGCTGGAACGAGCAGTACTTC. Translation gives CASSLGSAGGWNEQYF.

The chain employs TRBV5-6 and TRBJ2-5; possibly TRBD1 for D (6 bases). CDR3 length: 15 amino acids. CDR1 and CDR2 (germline): SGHDT, YYEEEE. V lost 6 bases, J lost 1 base, and 16 bases lay in between. The CDR3 bases are TGTGCCAGCATCGACAGGAAACCTCTCCAAGAGACCCAGTACTTC. It codes for CASIDRKPLQETQYF.

The chain carries TRBV4-3 and TRBJ1-2; D is ambiguous. CDR3 size: 15 residues. CDR1 is LGHNA and CDR2 is YSLEER in the germline V gene. V lost 0 bases and J 0 bases, leaving 8 bases between the germline ends. The DNA for the CDR3 is TGCGCCAGCAGCCAAGAAGCGACTGCTAACTATGGCTACACCTTC. Protein product: CASSQEATANYGYTF.

V and J are TRBV7-6 and TRBJ2-7; possibly TRBD1 for D (6 bases). V was shortened by 4 bases and J by 2 bases, with 12 bases between the two germline ends. The CDR3 is 14 amino acids. Per germline, CDR1 SGHVS and CDR2 FNYEAQ. CDR3 sequence reads: CASSYGQPTYEQYF. The CDR3 bases are TGTGCCAGCAGCTACGGACAGCCAACCTACGAGCAGTACTTC. Using reference TRBV7-6 and TRBJ2-7 for the parts outside the CDR3, the full variable domain is GAGVSQSPRYKVTKRGQDVALRCDPISGHVSLYWYRQALGQGPEFLTYFNYEAQQDKSGLPNDRFSAERPEGSISTLTIQRTEQRDSAMYRCASSYGQPTYEQYFGPGTRLTVT.

The gene calls are TRBV7-8 and TRBJ2-7; D is undetermined. Germline CDR1 SGHVS, CDR2 FQNEAQ. V gave up 2 bases and J gave up 3 bases, with 5 bases separating them. CDR3 size: 12 residues. The CDR3 is CASSLKGYEQYF. The CDR3 DNA reads TGTGCCAGCAGCTTAAAGGGCTACGAGCAGTACTTC. Full variable domain (missing parts from reference TRBV7-8 and TRBJ2-7): GAGVSQSPRYKVAKRGQDVALRCDPISGHVSLFWYQQALGQGPEFLTYFQNEAQLDKSGLPSDRFFAERPEGSVSTLKIQRTQQEDSAVYLCASSLKGYEQYFGPGTRLTVT.

The rearrangement uses TRBV18 and TRBJ1-5, with 7 positions matching TRBD1. The CDR3 runs to 13 residues. CDR1 is KGHSH and CDR2 is LQKENI in the germline V gene. The junction had 3 bases not matched to a gene; V was cut back by 3 bases and J by 7 bases. The CDR3 coding sequence is TGTGCCAGCTCACCGACAGGGACCCAGCCCCAGCATTTT. It encodes CASSPTGTQPQHF. The full variable domain, in which reference TRBV18 and TRBJ1-5 provide the parts outside the CDR3, is NAGVMQNPRHLVRRRGQEARLRCSPMKGHSHVYWYRQLPEEGLKFMVYLQKENIIDESGMPKERFSAEFPKEGPSILRIQQVVRGDSAAYFCASSPTGTQPQHFGDGTRLSIL.

The V and J genes are TRBV19 and TRBJ1-2, with D possibly being TRBD1 (5 bases). V was shortened by 4 bases and J by 1 base, with 16 bases between the two germline ends. The CDR3 spans 16 residues. Looked up from germline, CDR1 is LNHDA and CDR2 is SQIVND (reference sequence). CDR3 sequence (DNA): TGTGCCAGTAGTAAAAGGGACCTGGCCTTTAACTATGGCTACACCTTC. Translation gives CASSKRDLAFNYGYTF.

The chain joins TRBV28 to TRBJ1-2; 9 positions match TRBD1. The CDR3 loop spans 16 amino acids. Germline V CDR1 and CDR2: MDHEN, SYDVKM. Germline trimming cut 3 bases from V and 7 bases from J; bases unmatched to any gene: 12. CDR3 sequence: CASSLAAGQGKVGYTF. In DNA, the CDR3 is TGTGCCAGCAGTTTGGCGGCAGGACAGGGGAAGGTTGGCTACACCTTC.

CDR3 nucleotide sequence: TGTGCCAGCAGCCAAGATGGCGAGGGTCACAATGAGCAGTTCTTC. Protein product: CASSQDGEGHNEQFF. V usage is TRBV4-2 and J usage is TRBJ2-1, with D possibly TRBD2 on 5 matching bases. The CDR3 is made up of 15 amino acids. V lost 0 bases to trimming and J lost 5 bases, with 11 bases between them. The germline gives CDR1 LGHNA, CDR2 YNFKEQ.

V is TRBV2 and J is TRBJ2-3; D is ambiguous. The CDR3 covers 12 residues. V lost 5 bases and J 7 bases, leaving 10 bases between the germline ends. The germline V gene has CDR1 SNHLY and CDR2 FYNNEI. CDR3 DNA: TGTGCCAGCAGTCTGGAAGGGTATACGCAGTATTTT. Its protein is CASSLEGYTQYF.